Below, 13 T cell receptor beta chains from the same sample are listed, as sequenced in a study of blood T cell repertoires in COVID-19. Here immunoSEQ multiplex PCR was the method, and the copy in TCRdb shows in-frame clones only, minus some. Of 110,000 to 150,000 clones listed, 78% are singletons. The sample consisted of peripheral blood. Receptors originate from a woman in her fifties or sixties with acute or convalescent COVID-19.

V gene TRBV6-2 or TRBV6-3 combines with J gene TRBJ2-7; 10 nucleotides agree with TRBD2. The germline gives CDR1 MNHEY, CDR2 SVGEGT. V lost 0 bases to trimming and J lost 5 bases; unmatched junction nucleotides: 4. This CDR3 region has 15 residues. This CDR3 reads CASSYSNTSGNEQYF. The CDR3 bases are TGTGCCAGCAGTTACTCGAATACTAGCGGGAACGAGCAGTACTTC.

The V gene is TRBV28, the J gene TRBJ2-1; no firm D call. In germline, CDR1 is MDHEN, CDR2 SYDVKM. The CDR3 is 11 residues long. V was trimmed by 7 bases and J by 3 bases, leaving 4 bases between them. The CDR3 region is CASNYYNEQFF. The CDR3, as DNA: TGTGCCAGCAACTACTACAATGAGCAGTTCTTC.

The gene calls are TRBV6-1 and TRBJ2-7, with a possible D match to TRBD1 (5 bases). The CDR3 has 16 amino acids. The V end was cut by 2 bases, the J end by 4 bases, with 18 bases between. The V gene's germline CDR1 is MNHNS and CDR2 SASEGT. The CDR3 DNA sequence: TGTGCCAGCAGTGAATCATGGGGTAGGGGTGGGTACGAGCAGTACTTC. Protein product: CASSESWGRGGYEQYF.

This clone has more than one count but fewer than ten. The chain recombines TRBV2 with TRBJ2-2; TRBD2 aligns across 12 bases. Germline CDR1 is SNHLY and CDR2 is FYNNEI. Trimming removed 6 bases from V and 8 bases from J; junction bases left unmatched: 7. This CDR3 comprises 15 residues. In DNA form, the CDR3 reads TGTGCCAGCAGGGACACTGGACTAGCGGGAGGGGAGCTGTTTTTT. This translates into CASRDTGLAGGELFF. Looking up the rest from reference TRBV2 and TRBJ2-2 gives the full variable domain: EPEVTQTPSHQVTQMGQEVILRCVPISNHLYFYWYRQILGQKVEFLVSFYNNEISEKSEIFDDQFSVERPDGSNFTLKIRSTKLEDSAMYFCASRDTGLAGGELFFGEGSRLTVL.

This clone was observed a single time. The chain is built from TRBV9 and TRBJ2-7, with 7 bases that match TRBD1. V dropped 3 bases and J dropped 2; count of bases not matched to a gene: 5. The CDR3 covers 14 residues. CDR1 and CDR2 from the germline V gene are SGDLS and YYNGEE. CDR3 in amino acids: CASSAQGIAYEQYF. In DNA, the CDR3 is TGTGCCAGCAGCGCACAGGGGATCGCCTACGAGCAGTACTTC.

This chain connects TRBV30 to TRBJ1-1, with D maybe TRBD1 (5 bases). CDR3 length: 14 amino acids. Trimming cost V 5 bases and J 6 bases, with 19 bases left between them. The germline CDR1 and CDR2 sequences are GTSNPN and SVGIG (reference sequence). This CDR3 reads CAWGEGRQYAEAFF. The CDR3 region has the DNA TGTGCCTGGGGGGAGGGGCGGCAGTACGCTGAAGCTTTCTTT.

V is TRBV10-1 and J is TRBJ2-7; TRBD2 agrees at 8 bases. This CDR3 is built from 14 residues. The V and J ends lost 5 bases and 2 bases, in that order; junction bases with no gene match: 5. Germline CDR1 reads WNHNN; CDR2 reads SYGVQD (reference sequence). The CDR3 is CASSRLAGTYEQYF. CDR3 DNA: TGCGCCAGCAGTCGGCTAGCGGGTACCTACGAGCAGTACTTC.

This chain connects TRBV30 to TRBJ1-6; a weak D match, TRBD1 (5 bases). V gave up 4 bases and J gave up 8 bases, with 12 bases separating them. This CDR3 spans 13 amino acids. Per the germline V gene, CDR1 is GTSNPN and CDR2 is SVGIG (reference sequence). The CDR3 here is CAWNRGIYSPLHF. DNA of the CDR3: TGTGCCTGGAATAGGGGAATTTATTCACCCCTCCACTTT.

The gene calls are TRBV7-9 and TRBJ2-3; the D gene is possibly TRBD2 (5 bases). The CDR3 has 15 amino acids. V gave up 5 bases and J gave up 4 bases, with 16 bases separating them. Germline CDR1 reads SEHNR; CDR2 reads FQNEAQ (reference sequence). The CDR3 DNA follows: TGTGCCAGCAGCCCTCCACTAGTTTCCGCAGATACGCAGTATTTT. The encoded protein is CASSPPLVSADTQYF.

V usage is TRBV30 and J usage is TRBJ2-7, with 9 bases fitting TRBD2. Germline V gene lookup returns CDR1 GTSNPN and CDR2 SVGIG (reference sequence). The J segment lost 2 bases and the V segment lost 3 bases, leaving 5 bases of the junction unmatched. This CDR3 is built from 14 residues. CDR3 sequence: CAWRQAGGPYEQYF. Here the CDR3 DNA reads TGTGCCTGGAGGCAGGCGGGAGGGCCCTACGAGCAGTACTTC.

This clone was seen only a few times. V is TRBV7-6 and J is TRBJ2-2, with D maybe TRBD2 (5 bases). The CDR3 is 16 amino acids. CDR1 and CDR2 from the germline V gene are SGHVS and FNYEAQ. V was trimmed by 5 bases and J by 6 bases, leaving 19 bases between them. The CDR3, as DNA: TGTGCCAGCAGCCAACGGGCGGGCGCCACGTCCGGGGAGCTGTTTTTT. Its translation: CASSQRAGATSGELFF.

This chain joins TRBV7-3 and TRBJ2-3, with TRBD2 as a possible D gene (6 bases). V dropped 5 bases and J dropped 6 bases, with 12 bases sitting between them. CDR1 and CDR2 (germline): SGHTA, FQGTGA. The CDR3 has 13 residues. The CDR3, as DNA: TGTGCCAGCAGCCCTCGGAGGGAGGATACGCAGTATTTT. It is translated as CASSPRREDTQYF.

This clone was found once. The V and J genes are TRBV29-1 and TRBJ2-3; 8 bases fit TRBD1. CDR1 is SQVTM, CDR2 ANQGSEA, per germline. The ends lost 6 bases at V and 5 bases at J; junction bases unmatched: 7. CDR3 size: 13 residues. The CDR3 loop reads CSVNRGIVDTQYF. The CDR3 DNA follows: TGCAGCGTCAACAGGGGGATCGTAGATACGCAGTATTTT.